Following are 17 T cell receptor beta chains from one sample sequenced in a study of beta chain features in type 1 diabetes. Regarding the study as a whole: There was a moderate but significant shortening of TCRB CDR3s in all four CD4+ subsets of Type 1 diabetes patients.

Of the isolated RNA, all was reverse transcribed, and so the sequenced material was expressed TCRB transcripts. Clones were read by immunoSEQ multiplex PCR, and TCRdb kept only the in-frame ones, dropping some. The sample yields 95,000 to 150,000 clones, around 17% seen once. Their antigens are not known. The sample was central memory CD4+ T cells from blood. The source is a man aged 30 to 45 with type 1 diabetes.

This chain joins TRBV9 and TRBJ2-2, with D possibly matching TRBD2 (5 bases). Germline V gives CDR1 SGDLS, CDR2 YYNGEE. V was shortened by 4 bases and J by 7 bases, with 14 bases between the two germline ends. This CDR3 comprises 14 residues. The CDR3 nucleotides are TGTGCCAGCAGCCCCGCGGGCTGGGGCGGGGAGCTGTTTTTT. Translating it yields CASSPAGWGGELFF.

The chain employs TRBV30 and TRBJ1-3; D is undetermined. The germline CDR1 and CDR2 sequences are GTSNPN and SVGIG (reference sequence). The CDR3 sequence is 13 residues long. The V end lost 3 bases, the J end lost 0 bases, and 6 bases lay between the germline ends. The CDR3 nucleotides read TGTGCCTGGAGCGGGAACTCTGGAAACACCATATATTTT. It codes for CAWSGNSGNTIYF.

This clone was observed a handful of times. The V gene is TRBV5-1, the J gene TRBJ2-7, with D hard to call. In germline, CDR1 is SGHRS, CDR2 YFSETQ. The CDR3 totals 14 residues. V lost 0 bases to trimming and J lost 4 bases, with 11 bases between them. The CDR3 coding sequence is TGCGCCAGCAGCTTGGGTAGTGCCCAGTACGAGCAGTACTTC. Translation: CASSLGSAQYEQYF. Supplemented by reference TRBV5-1 and TRBJ2-7, the full variable domain reads KAGVTQTPRYLIKTRGQQVTLSCSPISGHRSVSWYQQTPGQGLQFLFEYFSETQRNKGNFPGRFSGRQFSNSRSEMNVSTLELGDSALYLCASSLGSAQYEQYFGPGTRLTVT.

In its sample, this clone was seen a few times. This sequence joins TRBV6-5 and TRBJ1-2; 7 bases align to TRBD1. V trimming: 0 bases; J trimming: 5 bases; junction bases outside the gene matches: 3. The germline V gene encodes CDR1 MNHEY and CDR2 SVGAGI. This CDR3 contains 14 residues. CDR3 loop: CASSYSVTGYGYTF. The CDR3 DNA follows: TGTGCCAGCAGTTACTCGGTGACAGGGTATGGCTACACCTTC.

V gene TRBV11-2 combines with J gene TRBJ2-7; D uncertain. The CDR3 length is 15 residues. Germline CDR1 reads SGHAT; CDR2 reads FQNNGV. The germline V and J ends were trimmed by 3 bases and 3 bases, with 15 bases remaining between them. This CDR3 reads CASSLSQHTYYEQYF. The CDR3, as DNA: TGTGCCAGCAGCTTGTCCCAGCATACCTACTACGAGCAGTACTTC.

This clone appeared a few times. This chain connects TRBV7-9 to TRBJ1-2, with 10 nucleotides matching TRBD1. The CDR3 loop spans 14 amino acids. J gave up 6 bases and V 3 bases, and 4 bases lay outside the gene matches. Germline CDR1 reads SEHNR; CDR2 reads FQNEAQ (reference sequence). The chain's CDR3 is CASSLAGTGDGYTF. CDR3 sequence (DNA): TGTGCCAGCAGCTTGGCCGGGACAGGGGATGGCTACACCTTC.

The chain uses TRBV20-1 and TRBJ1-2, with no clear D. The germline V and J ends were trimmed by 3 bases and 8 bases, with 10 bases remaining between them. This CDR3 contains 11 residues. CDR1 is DFQATT and CDR2 is SNEGSKA in the germline V gene (reference sequence). Here the CDR3 DNA reads TGCAGTGCTAGGCCAACCACGGGCTACACCTTC. This gives the protein CSARPTTGYTF.

The CDR3 DNA is TGTGCCAGCAGCTTAGATCGCACAGGCCTATACAATGAGCAGTTCTTC. Translation: CASSLDRTGLYNEQFF. The chain joins TRBV13 to TRBJ2-1, with a possible D match to TRBD1 (5 bases). Per the germline V gene, CDR1 is PRHDT and CDR2 is FYEKMQ (reference sequence). V dropped 1 base and J dropped 4 bases, with 14 bases sitting between them. This CDR3 has 16 amino acids. The full variable domain, rest sourced from reference TRBV13 and TRBJ2-1, is AAGVIQSPRHLIKEKRETATLKCYPIPRHDTVYWYQQGPGQDPQFLISFYEKMQSDKGSIPDRFSAQQFSDYHSELNMSSLELGDSALYFCASSLDRTGLYNEQFFGPGTRLTVL.

In this sample, this clone turned up a few times. CDR3 sequence: CSVSGHNNQPQHF. The CDR3 nucleotides read TGCAGCGTTTCGGGGCACAACAATCAGCCCCAGCATTTT. The chain has TRBV29-1 and TRBJ1-5; tentative D call: TRBD1 (5 bases). The CDR3 covers 13 residues. Per the germline V gene, CDR1 is SQVTM and CDR2 is ANQGSEA. The V gene lost 5 bases and the J gene lost 3 bases, with 11 bases spanning the gap.

In its sample, this clone was seen many times. V usage is TRBV10-3 and J usage is TRBJ2-3; D is ambiguous. The CDR3 length is 13 residues. Per germline, CDR1 ENHRY and CDR2 SYGVKD. The V end was cut by 4 bases, the J end by 2 bases, with 7 bases between. CDR3 region: CAISGAPTDTQYF. In DNA, the CDR3 is TGTGCCATCAGTGGGGCCCCCACAGATACGCAGTATTTT.

The V and J genes are TRBV29-1 and TRBJ1-4; D may be TRBD1 (5 bases). The V gene's germline CDR1 is SQVTM and CDR2 ANQGSEA. V was shortened by 4 bases and J by 8 bases, with 11 bases between the two germline ends. The CDR3 is 12 residues long. CDR3 amino acids: CSVVGEGEKLFF. The CDR3 coding sequence is TGCAGCGTTGTGGGGGAGGGGGAAAAACTGTTTTTT.

This clone has a handful of counts. This chain links TRBV5-8 with TRBJ2-1, with D possibly called TRBD1 or TRBD2 (5 bases each). CDR3 size: 15 residues. V was pared by 0 bases and J by 0 bases, with 7 bases between. Germline CDR1 is SGHTS and CDR2 is YDEGEE. CDR3 bases: TGTGCCAGCAGCTTGGGGGGGAGCTCCTACAATGAGCAGTTCTTC. Its translation is CASSLGGSSYNEQFF.

In its sample, this clone was seen many times. CDR3 nucleotide sequence: TGCAGCGTGATGAAGACGGGATCCACAGATACGCAGTATTTT. Translated, it gives CSVMKTGSTDTQYF. The chain recombines TRBV29-1 with TRBJ2-3; a possible D gene is TRBD2 (5 bases). Germline CDR1 and CDR2: SQVTM and ANQGSEA. The CDR3 runs 14 residues. V dropped 6 bases and J dropped 2 bases, with 15 bases sitting between them.

The chain joins TRBV20-1 to TRBJ1-3, with D hard to call. The germline V gene encodes CDR1 DFQATT and CDR2 SNEGSKA (reference sequence). This CDR3 has 11 amino acids. V was trimmed by 5 bases and J by 1 base, leaving 3 bases between them. The CDR3 nucleotides read TGCAGTGCTGTGTCTGGAAACACCATATATTTT. Translated: CSAVSGNTIYF.

In this sample, this clone turned up a few times. The rearrangement uses TRBV7-2 and TRBJ1-4, with a tentative D call TRBD1 (5 bases). V gave up 4 bases and J gave up 8 bases, with 14 bases separating them. Germline V gives CDR1 SGHTA, CDR2 FQGNSA. The CDR3 loop spans 14 amino acids. DNA of the CDR3: TGTGCCAGCAGCTCCGGGCAGGGTCGGGAAAAACTGTTTTTT. Translation: CASSSGQGREKLFF.

The chain is built from TRBV6-5 and TRBJ1-1; 7 bases map to TRBD1. CDR3 length: 14 residues. V dropped 6 bases and J dropped 0; count of bases not matched to a gene: 4. Germline V CDR1 and CDR2: MNHEY, SVGAGI. CDR3 in amino acids: CASRKGGLNTEAFF. The CDR3, as DNA: TGTGCCAGCAGGAAAGGGGGCCTGAACACTGAAGCTTTCTTT.

This clone was counted only a few times. The chain combines TRBV7-2 with TRBJ2-1; 13 bases match TRBD2. Germline lookup yields CDR1 SGHTA and CDR2 FQGNSA. CDR3 length equals 17 residues. V shed 5 bases and J 6 bases; nucleotides not matched to a gene: 10. Here the CDR3 DNA reads TGTGCCAGCAGCCAAAAAGGGACTAGCGGGGTCGGCAATGAGCAGTTCTTC. Its translation: CASSQKGTSGVGNEQFF.